A selection of T cell receptor beta chains follows, all from one sample in a study of blood T cell repertoires in COVID-19. Profiling relied on immunoSEQ multiplex PCR, and the TCRdb table lists in-frame clones only, not all of them. The table records roughly 500,000 clones, less than 90% of them present only once. Sequenced sample: PBMCs or T cells enriched from blood (not recorded which). Receptors were obtained from a woman aged 60 to 75 who had recovered from COVID-19. Both conserved end residues are part of each CDR3. D genes are given only for firm matches. Clone size is not always given. Where it is, it says once, few, many or a class for expanded clones.

v_call: TRBV18; d_call: .; cdr3_length: 15; j_call: TRBJ1-4; clone_size: .; cdr3_aa: CASSPSTGGDEKLFF; cdr3_nt: TGTGCCAGCTCACCCAGCACAGGAGGGGATGAAAAACTGTTTTTT
v_call: TRBV7-2; d_call: .; cdr3_length: 15; j_call: TRBJ2-3; clone_size: .; cdr3_aa: CASSRGLPSTDTQYF; cdr3_nt: TGTGCCAGCAGTCGGGGACTTCCTAGCACAGATACGCAGTATTTT
v_call: TRBV3-1/TRBV3-2; d_call: .; cdr3_length: 18; j_call: TRBJ1-3; clone_size: .; cdr3_aa: CASSQAALGRVAGNTIYF; cdr3_nt: TGTGCCAGCAGCCAAGCTGCTCTCGGGAGGGTAGCTGGAAACACCATATATTTT
v_call: TRBV18; d_call: TRBD2; cdr3_length: 17; j_call: TRBJ2-3; clone_size: .; cdr3_aa: CASSPPLAGGSPDTQYF; cdr3_nt: TGTGCCAGCTCACCACCCCTAGCGGGGGGGAGTCCAGATACGCAGTATTTT
v_call: TRBV6-1; d_call: .; cdr3_length: 10; j_call: TRBJ2-2; clone_size: .; cdr3_aa: CASSEIELFF; cdr3_nt: TGTGCCAGCAGTGAAATAGAGCTGTTTTTT
v_call: TRBV7-8; d_call: .; cdr3_length: 14; j_call: TRBJ2-5; clone_size: once; cdr3_aa: CASSLRGGTETQYF; cdr3_nt: TGTGCCAGCAGCTTAAGGGGGGGCACGGAGACCCAGTACTTC
v_call: TRBV12-2; d_call: .; cdr3_length: 18; j_call: TRBJ2-1; clone_size: few; cdr3_aa: CASRPEYRSGQAGNEQFF; cdr3_nt: TGTGCAAGTCGCCCCGAATATCGGTCTGGGCAGGCGGGAAATGAGCAGTTCTTC
v_call: TRBV4-1; d_call: .; cdr3_length: 13; j_call: TRBJ1-1; clone_size: .; cdr3_aa: CASSLPGGGEAFF; cdr3_nt: TGCGCCAGCAGCCTTCCCGGGGGGGGTGAAGCTTTCTTT
v_call: TRBV6-6; d_call: .; cdr3_length: 14; j_call: TRBJ1-5; clone_size: .; cdr3_aa: CASSGTPEDRPQHF; cdr3_nt: TGTGCCAGCAGTGGGACACCGGAAGATCGGCCCCAGCATTTT
v_call: TRBV6-2/TRBV6-3; d_call: .; cdr3_length: 12; j_call: TRBJ1-4; clone_size: .; cdr3_aa: CASSPPIEKLFF; cdr3_nt: TGTGCCAGCAGCCCCCCTATTGAAAAACTGTTTTTT
v_call: TRBV3-1/TRBV3-2; d_call: TRBD2; cdr3_length: 14; j_call: TRBJ2-5; clone_size: .; cdr3_aa: CASYASGGQETQYF; cdr3_nt: TGTGCCTCCTACGCTAGCGGGGGGCAGGAGACCCAGTACTTC
v_call: TRBV24-1; d_call: .; cdr3_length: 14; j_call: TRBJ2-3; clone_size: .; cdr3_aa: CATSDLVSTDTQYF; cdr3_nt: TGTGCCACCAGTGATTTGGTAAGCACAGATACGCAGTATTTT
v_call: TRBV15; d_call: .; cdr3_length: 13; j_call: TRBJ1-1; clone_size: .; cdr3_aa: CATNGAANTEAFF; cdr3_nt: TGTGCCACTAATGGGGCGGCGAACACTGAAGCTTTCTTT
v_call: TRBV11-2; d_call: TRBD1; cdr3_length: 17; j_call: TRBJ2-1; clone_size: .; cdr3_aa: CASSLVLQGQPNNEQFF; cdr3_nt: TGTGCCAGCAGCTTAGTATTACAGGGACAGCCTAACAATGAGCAGTTCTTC
v_call: TRBV28; d_call: .; cdr3_length: 13; j_call: TRBJ1-1; clone_size: once; cdr3_aa: CASSLPGNTEAFF; cdr3_nt: TGTGCCAGCAGTTTACCGGGGAACACTGAAGCTTTCTTT
v_call: TRBV19; d_call: .; cdr3_length: 18; j_call: TRBJ1-1; clone_size: .; cdr3_aa: CASMDPTQTRGSGTEAFF; cdr3_nt: TGTGCCAGTATGGACCCCACTCAGACCAGGGGCTCGGGCACTGAAGCTTTCTTT
v_call: TRBV24-1; d_call: .; cdr3_length: 12; j_call: TRBJ1-2; clone_size: .; cdr3_aa: CATKGRVEGYTF; cdr3_nt: TGTGCCACCAAGGGCAGGGTGGAGGGCTACACCTTC
v_call: TRBV3-1/TRBV3-2; d_call: TRBD1; cdr3_length: 16; j_call: TRBJ1-6; clone_size: .; cdr3_aa: CASSGGQDTYNSPLHF; cdr3_nt: TGTGCCAGCAGCGGCGGACAGGATACCTATAATTCACCCCTCCACTTT
v_call: TRBV2; d_call: TRBD2; cdr3_length: 14; j_call: TRBJ2-7; clone_size: .; cdr3_aa: CASSLTSGVKEQYF; cdr3_nt: TGTGCCAGCAGTTTGACTAGCGGGGTGAAGGAGCAGTACTTC
v_call: TRBV5-1; d_call: .; cdr3_length: 11; j_call: TRBJ1-4; clone_size: few; cdr3_aa: CASSPGEKLFF; cdr3_nt: TGCGCCAGCAGCCCGGGGGAAAAACTGTTTTTT
v_call: TRBV18; d_call: .; cdr3_length: 13; j_call: TRBJ2-1; clone_size: .; cdr3_aa: CASSPQSRGEQFF; cdr3_nt: TGTGCCAGCTCACCACAATCTAGGGGTGAGCAGTTCTTC
v_call: TRBV6-6; d_call: .; cdr3_length: 17; j_call: TRBJ1-6; clone_size: .; cdr3_aa: CASSRTQDSLSNSPLHF; cdr3_nt: TGTGCCAGCAGTCGGACCCAGGACAGTCTCTCTAATTCACCCCTCCACTTT
v_call: TRBV5-1; d_call: .; cdr3_length: 15; j_call: TRBJ1-5; clone_size: .; cdr3_aa: CASSLGGASNQPQHF; cdr3_nt: TGCGCCAGCAGCTTAGGGGGGGCCAGCAATCAGCCCCAGCATTTT
v_call: TRBV6-5; d_call: TRBD1; cdr3_length: 15; j_call: TRBJ1-1; clone_size: .; cdr3_aa: CASRGLQGGNTEAFF; cdr3_nt: TGTGCCAGCAGGGGGTTACAGGGGGGAAACACTGAAGCTTTCTTT
v_call: TRBV10-3; d_call: TRBD1; cdr3_length: 14; j_call: TRBJ1-4; clone_size: .; cdr3_aa: CAISGQGAREKLFF; cdr3_nt: TGTGCCATCAGCGGACAGGGGGCGCGTGAAAAACTGTTTTTT
v_call: TRBV10-2; d_call: .; cdr3_length: 17; j_call: TRBJ1-3; clone_size: few; cdr3_aa: CASSESVTAYSGNTIYF; cdr3_nt: TGCGCCAGCAGTGAGTCAGTAACAGCATACTCTGGAAACACCATATATTTT
v_call: TRBV6-5; d_call: .; cdr3_length: 15; j_call: TRBJ2-3; clone_size: .; cdr3_aa: CASSYAGSSTDTQYF; cdr3_nt: TGTGCCAGCAGTTACGCGGGGTCTAGCACAGATACGCAGTATTTT
v_call: TRBV4-1; d_call: .; cdr3_length: 15; j_call: TRBJ2-1; clone_size: many; cdr3_aa: CASSQDTTVADEQFF; cdr3_nt: TGCGCCAGCAGCCAAGATACGACAGTAGCCGATGAGCAGTTCTTC
v_call: TRBV3-1/TRBV3-2; d_call: .; cdr3_length: 12; j_call: TRBJ2-2; clone_size: .; cdr3_aa: CASSRQTGELFF; cdr3_nt: TGTGCCAGCAGCCGACAAACCGGGGAGCTGTTTTTT
v_call: TRBV12-5; d_call: TRBD1; cdr3_length: 17; j_call: TRBJ1-5; clone_size: .; cdr3_aa: CASGPDRGPFGNQPQHF; cdr3_nt: TGTGCTAGTGGTCCAGACAGGGGGCCCTTTGGCAATCAGCCCCAGCATTTT
v_call: TRBV6-4; d_call: .; cdr3_length: 15; j_call: TRBJ1-5; clone_size: .; cdr3_aa: CASSLTGGGNQPQHF; cdr3_nt: TGTGCCAGCAGTCTCACAGGTGGAGGCAATCAGCCCCAGCATTTT
v_call: TRBV6-2/TRBV6-3; d_call: .; cdr3_length: 17; j_call: TRBJ1-3; clone_size: .; cdr3_aa: CASSYGHRPVSGNTIYF; cdr3_nt: TGTGCCAGCAGTTACGGGCACCGACCCGTCTCTGGAAACACCATATATTTT
v_call: TRBV18; d_call: .; cdr3_length: 14; j_call: TRBJ1-1; clone_size: .; cdr3_aa: CASSRKQGNTEAFF; cdr3_nt: TGTGCCAGCTCCCGAAAACAGGGGAACACTGAAGCTTTCTTT
v_call: TRBV6-4; d_call: .; cdr3_length: 14; j_call: TRBJ1-6; clone_size: .; cdr3_aa: CASSPGSRDSPLHF; cdr3_nt: TGTGCCAGCAGTCCCGGGAGCCGAGATTCACCCCTCCACTTT
v_call: TRBV10-3; d_call: TRBD1; cdr3_length: 17; j_call: TRBJ1-6; clone_size: .; cdr3_aa: CAISEEPGQGVCSPLHF; cdr3_nt: TGTGCCATCAGTGAGGAGCCGGGACAGGGGGTATGTTCACCCCTCCACTTT
v_call: TRBV29-1; d_call: .; cdr3_length: 13; j_call: TRBJ2-5; clone_size: .; cdr3_aa: CSVWAGGKETQYF; cdr3_nt: TGCAGCGTTTGGGCAGGGGGGAAAGAGACCCAGTACTTC
v_call: TRBV19; d_call: .; cdr3_length: 15; j_call: TRBJ1-4; clone_size: .; cdr3_aa: CASSIAPRGEEKLFF; cdr3_nt: TGTGCCAGTAGTATAGCCCCCAGGGGAGAAGAAAAACTGTTTTTT
v_call: TRBV5-1; d_call: .; cdr3_length: 15; j_call: TRBJ1-1; clone_size: .; cdr3_aa: CASAGGAPLGAEAFF; cdr3_nt: TGCGCCAGCGCTGGGGGGGCCCCATTGGGTGCTGAAGCTTTCTTT
v_call: TRBV12-3/TRBV12-4; d_call: .; cdr3_length: 13; j_call: TRBJ1-1; clone_size: .; cdr3_aa: CASSFDSNTEAFF; cdr3_nt: TGTGCCAGCAGTTTCGACAGTAACACTGAAGCTTTCTTT
v_call: TRBV24-1; d_call: .; cdr3_length: 13; j_call: TRBJ2-3; clone_size: .; cdr3_aa: CATSQRVAGTQYF; cdr3_nt: TGTGCCACCAGTCAAAGGGTGGCGGGTACGCAGTATTTT
v_call: TRBV11-2; d_call: .; cdr3_length: 14; j_call: TRBJ2-2; clone_size: .; cdr3_aa: CASSSRQGHGELFF; cdr3_nt: TGTGCCAGCAGCTCCCGGCAGGGTCACGGGGAGCTGTTTTTT
v_call: TRBV9; d_call: .; cdr3_length: 18; j_call: TRBJ1-3; clone_size: .; cdr3_aa: CASSSWEGGIASGNTIYF; cdr3_nt: TGTGCCAGCAGCTCGTGGGAGGGGGGGATTGCCTCTGGAAACACCATATATTTT
v_call: TRBV28; d_call: .; cdr3_length: 12; j_call: TRBJ1-4; clone_size: .; cdr3_aa: CASSTRQEKLFF; cdr3_nt: TGTGCCAGCAGTACCAGACAGGAAAAACTGTTTTTT
v_call: TRBV7-2; d_call: .; cdr3_length: 17; j_call: TRBJ2-4; clone_size: .; cdr3_aa: CASSLEGPELAKNIQYF; cdr3_nt: TGTGCCAGCAGCTTAGAGGGGCCGGAACTAGCCAAAAACATTCAGTACTTC
v_call: TRBV7-8; d_call: TRBD2; cdr3_length: 16; j_call: TRBJ2-2; clone_size: .; cdr3_aa: CASSSTSGGVTGELFF; cdr3_nt: TGTGCCAGCAGCTCGACTAGCGGGGGGGTGACCGGGGAGCTGTTTTTT
v_call: TRBV7-9; d_call: .; cdr3_length: 14; j_call: TRBJ1-1; clone_size: .; cdr3_aa: CASSPEGVSTEAFF; cdr3_nt: TGTGCCAGCAGCCCAGAGGGGGTAAGCACTGAAGCTTTCTTT
v_call: TRBV6-5; d_call: TRBD1; cdr3_length: 15; j_call: TRBJ1-6; clone_size: few; cdr3_aa: CASSIETGVNSPLHF; cdr3_nt: TGTGCCAGCAGTATCGAGACAGGGGTGAATTCACCCCTCCACTTT
v_call: TRBV2; d_call: TRBD1; cdr3_length: 16; j_call: TRBJ2-2; clone_size: .; cdr3_aa: CASSLRGQLNTGELFF; cdr3_nt: TGTGCCAGCAGTCTCAGGGGGCAGTTAAACACCGGGGAGCTGTTTTTT